The 2 T cell receptor beta chains below were found in one sample sequenced in a study of blood T cell repertoires in COVID-19. Profiled with immunoSEQ multiplex PCR; TCRdb holds only in-frame clones, not every one. Found here are some 90,000 clones, 89% of them singletons; the top ten hold approximately 2.6%. The sample comprised peripheral blood. Receptors were obtained from a man aged 50 to 60 with COVID-19, enrolled during active disease.

The chain combines TRBV14 with TRBJ1-6; 10 nucleotides align to TRBD1. The CDR3 has 14 amino acids. Trimming took 5 bases from V and 10 from J; bases not matched to a gene: 5. Germline CDR1 reads SGHDN; CDR2 reads FVKESK. This CDR3 is CASSFGQGGSPLHF. The CDR3 DNA reads as TGTGCCAGCAGCTTCGGACAGGGGGGCTCACCCCTCCACTTT.

The rearrangement uses TRBV7-2 and TRBJ2-2, with D perhaps TRBD2 (6 bases). Germline V gene lookup returns CDR1 SGHTA and CDR2 FQGNSA. The CDR3 loop spans 16 amino acids. V lost 3 bases, J lost 1 base, and 12 bases lay in between. The CDR3 DNA sequence: TGTGCCAGCAGCTTTGCCGGGACTCAGAACACCGGGGAGCTGTTTTTT. This sequence encodes CASSFAGTQNTGELFF.